Listed below are T cell receptor beta chains from one sample, sequenced in a study of blood T cell repertoires in COVID-19. Only in-frame clones appear in the TCRdb table, and some are missing; sequencing was by immunoSEQ multiplex PCR. The sample lists roughly 310,000 clones, 90% occurring once. The sample comprised PBMCs or T cells enriched from blood (not recorded which). Every receptor here comes from a man in his fifties or sixties who had recovered from COVID-19. CDR3s include the opening cysteine and the closing phenylalanine or tryptophan. D genes are given only for firm matches. Where a row states a size, it is once, few, many or the class of an expanded clone; other rows omit it.

V: TRBV3-1/TRBV3-2
size: NA
J: TRBJ1-3
D: TRBD1
CDR3: CASSQAGTGFSSGNTIYF
DNA: TGTGCCAGCAGCCAAGCCGGGACAGGGTTCAGCTCTGGAAACACCATATATTTT

V: TRBV28
size: few
J: TRBJ2-7
D: NA
CDR3: CASSLRGPSSYEQYF
DNA: TGTGCCAGCAGTTTAAGGGGCCCAAGCTCCTACGAGCAGTACTTC

V: TRBV3-1/TRBV3-2
size: NA
J: TRBJ1-3
D: NA
CDR3: CASSREGTGGNTIYF
DNA: TGTGCCAGCAGTCGGGAGGGAACGGGAGGAAACACCATATATTTT

V: TRBV7-9
size: NA
J: TRBJ2-3
D: NA
CDR3: CASSGGAQGPTDTQYF
DNA: TGTGCCAGCAGCGGGGGTGCACAGGGACCCACGGATACGCAGTATTTT

V: TRBV12-5
size: NA
J: TRBJ1-2
D: TRBD1
CDR3: CASGWTGLYGYTF
DNA: TGTGCTAGTGGTTGGACAGGGCTTTATGGCTACACCTTC

V: TRBV6-1
size: once
J: TRBJ1-2
D: NA
CDR3: CASSELGGKSIGYGYTF
DNA: TGTGCCAGCAGTGAGTTGGGGGGGAAGAGTATCGGCTATGGCTACACCTTC

V: TRBV3-1/TRBV3-2
size: once
J: TRBJ1-1
D: TRBD1
CDR3: CASSPTGQAHTEAFF
DNA: TGTGCCAGCAGCCCAACGGGACAGGCGCACACTGAAGCTTTCTTT

V: TRBV30
size: NA
J: TRBJ1-6
D: NA
CDR3: CAWMLSYNSPLHF
DNA: TGTGCCTGGATGCTCAGCTATAATTCACCCCTCCACTTT

V: TRBV7-9
size: few
J: TRBJ2-1
D: NA
CDR3: CASSSGVYNEQFF
DNA: TGTGCCAGCAGCTCGGGGGTCTACAATGAGCAGTTCTTC

V: TRBV18
size: NA
J: TRBJ2-2
D: TRBD1
CDR3: CASSPLGGQGMRAGELFF
DNA: TGTGCCAGCTCACCGCTCGGCGGACAGGGGATGAGGGCCGGGGAGCTGTTTTTT

V: TRBV3-1/TRBV3-2
size: NA
J: TRBJ2-7
D: TRBD2
CDR3: CASSPDGGVAYEQYF
DNA: TGTGCCAGCAGCCCGGACGGGGGGGTGGCTTACGAGCAGTACTTC

V: TRBV18
size: NA
J: TRBJ1-1
D: TRBD1
CDR3: CASSSQLQGAAEAFF
DNA: TGTGCCAGCTCATCCCAACTCCAGGGGGCGGCTGAAGCTTTCTTT

V: TRBV11-2
size: once
J: TRBJ2-3
D: TRBD2
CDR3: CASSLDSPTSGKSHTQYF
DNA: TGTGCCAGCAGCTTAGATTCGCCGACTAGCGGAAAGAGCCATACGCAGTATTTT

V: TRBV20-1
size: NA
J: TRBJ1-6
D: NA
CDR3: CSASGEPNSPLHF
DNA: TGCAGTGCTAGTGGGGAGCCTAATTCACCCCTCCACTTT

V: TRBV6-6
size: NA
J: TRBJ1-6
D: NA
CDR3: CASRLGQGKDSPLHF
DNA: TGTGCCAGCAGACTGGGCCAGGGAAAGGATTCACCCCTCCACTTT

V: TRBV5-1
size: NA
J: TRBJ2-7
D: TRBD1
CDR3: CASSPRDRGPSYEQYF
DNA: TGCGCCAGCAGCCCAAGGGACAGGGGTCCATCCTACGAGCAGTACTTC

V: TRBV4-2
size: NA
J: TRBJ2-1
D: NA
CDR3: CASSQDRGSRYNEQFF
DNA: TGTGCCAGCAGCCAAGATCGAGGGAGCAGGTACAATGAGCAGTTCTTC

V: TRBV3-1/TRBV3-2
size: NA
J: TRBJ2-5
D: TRBD2
CDR3: CASSWTSGSGQETQYF
DNA: TGTGCCAGCAGCTGGACTAGCGGGAGCGGCCAAGAGACCCAGTACTTC

V: TRBV18
size: NA
J: TRBJ1-5
D: TRBD1
CDR3: CASSRTGTLQPQHF
DNA: TGTGCCAGCTCACGGACAGGGACGCTTCAGCCCCAGCATTTT

V: TRBV24-1
size: NA
J: TRBJ2-7
D: NA
CDR3: CATSRNCGAKGPYEQYF
DNA: TGTGCCACCAGTCGAAATTGCGGGGCGAAGGGACCCTACGAGCAGTACTTC

V: TRBV2
size: once
J: TRBJ2-7
D: TRBD1
CDR3: CASSEGQTYEQYF
DNA: TGTGCCAGCAGTGAGGGACAGACCTACGAGCAGTACTTC

V: TRBV5-4
size: NA
J: TRBJ2-2
D: TRBD2
CDR3: CASSFLLAGLNTGELFF
DNA: TGTGCCAGCAGCTTCCTACTAGCGGGGTTGAACACCGGGGAGCTGTTTTTT

V: TRBV30
size: NA
J: TRBJ1-3
D: NA
CDR3: CAWSGSRSGFLGNTIYF
DNA: TGTGCCTGGAGTGGGTCCCGATCGGGATTTTTAGGAAACACCATATATTTT

V: TRBV6-5
size: NA
J: TRBJ1-3
D: NA
CDR3: CASSQGGNTIYF
DNA: TGTGCCAGCAGCCAGGGAGGAAACACCATATATTTT

V: TRBV7-9
size: NA
J: TRBJ2-1
D: NA
CDR3: CASSLTGYNEQFF
DNA: TGTGCCAGCAGCTTAACTGGCTACAATGAGCAGTTCTTC

V: TRBV3-1/TRBV3-2
size: NA
J: TRBJ1-1
D: NA
CDR3: CASSSRANTEAFF
DNA: TGTGCCAGCAGCTCACGAGCTAACACTGAAGCTTTCTTT

V: TRBV5-1
size: NA
J: TRBJ1-2
D: NA
CDR3: CASSLAGGDGYTF
DNA: TGCGCCAGCAGCTTGGCCGGGGGAGATGGCTACACCTTC

V: TRBV11-2
size: NA
J: TRBJ2-1
D: TRBD2
CDR3: CASSLVAGAYNEQFF
DNA: TGTGCCAGCAGCTTAGTAGCGGGGGCCTACAATGAGCAGTTCTTC

V: TRBV18
size: NA
J: TRBJ2-7
D: TRBD1
CDR3: CASSPAGTAYEQYF
DNA: TGTGCCAGCTCACCCGCCGGGACAGCTTACGAGCAGTACTTC

V: TRBV9
size: NA
J: TRBJ2-1
D: NA
CDR3: CASSLSDYNEQFF
DNA: TGTGCCAGCAGCCTTAGCGACTACAATGAGCAGTTCTTC

V: TRBV4-3
size: NA
J: TRBJ2-7
D: NA
CDR3: CASSQGGGIREQYF
DNA: TGCGCCAGCAGCCAAGGGGGCGGAATACGGGAGCAGTACTTC

V: TRBV19
size: NA
J: TRBJ2-1
D: NA
CDR3: CASSNGLDNEQFF
DNA: TGTGCCAGTAGTAACGGACTGGACAATGAGCAGTTCTTC

V: TRBV6-5
size: NA
J: TRBJ2-1
D: TRBD2
CDR3: CASSWREGYNEQFF
DNA: TGTGCCAGCAGTTGGCGGGAGGGTTACAATGAGCAGTTCTTC

V: TRBV28
size: NA
J: TRBJ2-2
D: NA
CDR3: CAVQGNTGELFF
DNA: TGTGCCGTTCAGGGGAACACCGGGGAGCTGTTTTTT

V: TRBV9
size: NA
J: TRBJ2-2
D: TRBD1
CDR3: CASSVDPQGTGELFF
DNA: TGTGCCAGCAGCGTAGACCCACAGGGGACCGGGGAGCTGTTTTTT

V: TRBV6-1
size: NA
J: TRBJ2-3
D: TRBD1
CDR3: CASSARDRGGTDTQYF
DNA: TGTGCCAGCAGTGCACGGGACAGGGGCGGCACAGATACGCAGTATTTT

V: TRBV4-2
size: NA
J: TRBJ2-7
D: NA
CDR3: CASSQDYAGSYEQYF
DNA: TGTGCCAGCAGCCAAGACTACGCAGGGTCCTACGAGCAGTACTTC

V: TRBV30
size: NA
J: TRBJ1-4
D: TRBD1
CDR3: CAWTTGSHEKLFF
DNA: TGTGCCTGGACGACAGGGTCGCATGAAAAACTGTTTTTT

V: TRBV7-6
size: NA
J: TRBJ2-7
D: NA
CDR3: CASSLVLEGTYEQYF
DNA: TGTGCCAGCAGCTTAGTTTTGGAGGGAACCTACGAGCAGTACTTC

V: TRBV18
size: once
J: TRBJ1-4
D: NA
CDR3: CASSPSPTNEKLFF
DNA: TGTGCCAGCTCACCGAGTCCAACTAATGAAAAACTGTTTTTT

V: TRBV5-1
size: NA
J: TRBJ2-2
D: NA
CDR3: CASSLGRRVSWDTGELFF
DNA: TGCGCCAGCAGCTTGGGCCGCAGGGTCTCGTGGGACACCGGGGAGCTGTTTTTT

V: TRBV6-1
size: NA
J: TRBJ1-2
D: NA
CDR3: CASSEAGGVGYTF
DNA: TGTGCCAGCAGTGAAGCCGGGGGGGTTGGCTACACCTTC

V: TRBV6-5
size: NA
J: TRBJ1-1
D: NA
CDR3: CASSRNTEAFF
DNA: TGTGCCAGCAGCCGGAACACTGAAGCTTTCTTT

V: TRBV5-1
size: once
J: TRBJ2-7
D: TRBD2
CDR3: CASTEREGLGEQYF
DNA: TGCGCCAGCACAGAGCGGGAGGGCCTCGGCGAGCAGTACTTC

V: TRBV6-1
size: once
J: TRBJ1-2
D: TRBD1
CDR3: CASSDLGQGRGYGYTF
DNA: TGTGCCAGCAGTGACCTGGGACAGGGCCGGGGCTATGGCTACACCTTC

V: TRBV7-2
size: NA
J: TRBJ2-2
D: TRBD2
CDR3: CASSAGLAGATNTGELFF
DNA: TGTGCCAGCAGCGCGGGACTAGCGGGGGCCACGAACACCGGGGAGCTGTTTTTT

V: TRBV12-3/TRBV12-4
size: NA
J: TRBJ2-7
D: TRBD2
CDR3: CASSSGGVYEQYF
DNA: TGTGCCAGCAGTTCTGGGGGGGTTTACGAGCAGTACTTC

V: TRBV10-3
size: NA
J: TRBJ1-2
D: NA
CDR3: CAISESYRAQYGYTF
DNA: TGTGCCATCAGTGAGTCGTACAGGGCTCAATATGGCTACACCTTC

V: TRBV4-2
size: few
J: TRBJ1-4
D: TRBD1
CDR3: CASSQDRGTGMVRDEKLFF
DNA: TGTGCCAGCAGCCAAGATCGGGGGACAGGGATGGTAAGGGATGAAAAACTGTTTTTT

V: TRBV7-8
size: NA
J: TRBJ1-1
D: NA
CDR3: CASSLTPPRKAFF
DNA: TGTGCCAGCAGCTTAACACCGCCCCGCAAAGCTTTCTTT

V: TRBV18
size: once
J: TRBJ2-1
D: NA
CDR3: CASSPPIENAQFF
DNA: TGTGCCAGCTCACCACCTATCGAGAATGCGCAGTTCTTC

V: TRBV2
size: NA
J: TRBJ1-2
D: TRBD1
CDR3: CASSEIPTGPYTF
DNA: TGTGCCAGCAGTGAAATCCCGACAGGGCCCTACACCTTC

V: TRBV19
size: NA
J: TRBJ1-1
D: NA
CDR3: CASKTRARAPEAFF
DNA: TGTGCCAGTAAAACCAGGGCCAGGGCCCCTGAAGCTTTCTTT

V: TRBV6-2/TRBV6-3
size: NA
J: TRBJ2-3
D: NA
CDR3: CASRPKLGAGWTDTQYF
DNA: TGTGCCAGCAGACCTAAGTTGGGGGCAGGGTGGACAGATACGCAGTATTTT

V: TRBV5-5
size: NA
J: TRBJ2-1
D: TRBD2
CDR3: CASSQGLAFSWYDEQFF
DNA: TGTGCCAGCAGCCAGGGACTAGCGTTTAGTTGGTACGATGAGCAGTTCTTC

V: TRBV7-9
size: few
J: TRBJ1-1
D: NA
CDR3: CASSHERIDRHSMNTEAFF
DNA: TGTGCCAGCAGCCACGAAAGGATAGACAGGCATTCGATGAACACTGAAGCTTTCTTT

V: TRBV5-8
size: NA
J: TRBJ1-2
D: NA
CDR3: CASSSGRGLNGYTF
DNA: TGTGCCAGCAGTTCCGGACGCGGGCTTAATGGCTACACCTTC

V: TRBV2
size: NA
J: TRBJ1-2
D: TRBD1
CDR3: CASSAGQGYGYTF
DNA: TGTGCCAGCAGTGCAGGACAGGGCTATGGCTACACCTTC

V: TRBV19
size: NA
J: TRBJ1-1
D: TRBD1
CDR3: CASSKEQGARSWTEAFF
DNA: TGTGCCAGTAGTAAAGAACAGGGGGCGCGGAGTTGGACTGAAGCTTTCTTT

V: TRBV19
size: few
J: TRBJ1-1
D: NA
CDR3: CASSPLGNTEAFF
DNA: TGTGCCAGTAGTCCCCTCGGGAACACTGAAGCTTTCTTT